A single sample gave rise to the 10 T cell receptor beta chains below, sequenced in a study of cytomegalovirus exposure and HLA in healthy donors. 13 Jbeta primers and 60 Vbeta primers were used for the PCR. TCRdb's copy holds only in-frame clones and misses some; the assay was immunoSEQ multiplex PCR. This listing includes under 200,000 clones. The sample comprised PBMCs. These receptors originate from a man in his thirties or forties in good health and CMV-seronegative.

V is TRBV9 and J is TRBJ1-1, with 7 bases matching TRBD1. This CDR3 region has 19 residues. The V gene's germline CDR1 is SGDLS and CDR2 YYNGEE. J lost 3 bases, V lost 3 bases, and 20 bases had no gene match. The CDR3 DNA reads as TGTGCCAGCAGCGAACGGGACATGACAGGGATGAGAGGAGACACTGAAGCTTTCTTT. Amino acids: CASSERDMTGMRGDTEAFF.

CDR3 DNA sequence: TGTGCCAGCTCACCAGTAGGGGCCGAGTGGGAGACCCAGTACTTC. Encoded protein: CASSPVGAEWETQYF. The rearrangement uses TRBV18 and TRBJ2-5, with a tentative D call TRBD1 (5 bases). Germline CDR1 KGHSH, CDR2 LQKENI. V lost 2 bases to trimming and J lost 5 bases, with 15 bases between them. The CDR3 runs 15 residues.

The rearrangement links TRBV11-2 to TRBJ2-1; TRBD1 aligns across 7 bases. With V trimmed by 2 bases and J by 7 bases, 5 bases remained unmatched. The CDR3 runs 14 residues. CDR1 and CDR2 (germline): SGHAT, FQNNGV. CDR3 DNA sequence: TGTGCCAGCAGCTTAATAGGGGGCGGAAATGAGCAGTTCTTC. It codes for CASSLIGGGNEQFF.

The chain has TRBV7-2 and TRBJ2-5, with 7 bases aligning to TRBD1. Germline values: CDR1 SGHTA, CDR2 FQGNSA. The CDR3 is made up of 14 amino acids. The J segment lost 6 bases and the V segment lost 2 bases, leaving 6 bases of the junction unmatched. The CDR3 DNA is TGTGCCAGCAGCTTACAGACAGGGAGAAAGACCCAGTACTTC. It yields the protein CASSLQTGRKTQYF.

V gene TRBV9 combines with J gene TRBJ1-2; D ambiguous. Trimming pared 4 bases from V and 4 bases from J, leaving 11 bases between. The germline V gene has CDR1 SGDLS and CDR2 YYNGEE. The CDR3 runs to 13 residues. As DNA, the CDR3 is TGTGCCAGCAGCTCCCAGTCAGTCTATGGCTACACCTTC. It yields the protein CASSSQSVYGYTF.

The chain's CDR3 is CASSQDLGASSQPQHF. CDR3 DNA: TGCGCCAGCAGCCAAGATCTGGGCGCGTCATCGCAGCCCCAGCATTTT. This chain links TRBV4-1 with TRBJ1-5; D is undetermined. Per germline, CDR1 MGHRA and CDR2 YSYEKL. V dropped 0 bases and J dropped 7 bases, with 16 bases sitting between them. This CDR3 region has 16 residues.

The gene calls are TRBV27 and TRBJ1-6; no clear D. This CDR3 contains 15 residues. Germline V gives CDR1 MNHEY, CDR2 SMNVEV (reference sequence). V dropped 5 bases and J dropped 1 base, with 9 bases sitting between them. CDR3 DNA sequence: TGTGCCAGCAGTCCAGGACTGTCCTATAATTCACCCCTCCACTTT. It yields the protein CASSPGLSYNSPLHF.

This sequence joins TRBV18 and TRBJ1-2; TRBD1 might be the D (6 bases). This CDR3 is built from 14 residues. Germline V gene lookup returns CDR1 KGHSH and CDR2 LQKENI. The V end lost 3 bases, the J end lost 2 bases, and 10 bases lay between the germline ends. The CDR3 bases are TGTGCCAGCTCACCCAAAACAGGGAACTATGGCTACACCTTC. It is translated as CASSPKTGNYGYTF.

The rearrangement uses TRBV7-2 and TRBJ2-7; no clear D gene. The germline gives CDR1 SGHTA, CDR2 FQGNSA. V was cut by 2 bases and J by 4 bases, with 3 bases left in between. This CDR3 spans 11 amino acids. As DNA, the CDR3 is TGTGCCAGCAGCTTAACTTACGAGCAGTACTTC. Its translation: CASSLTYEQYF.

This chain connects TRBV30 to TRBJ2-1; weak D call: TRBD2 (6 bases). The CDR3 extends over 10 amino acids. Looked up from germline, CDR1 is GTSNPN and CDR2 is SVGIG (reference sequence). The CDR3 loop is CSTGAPEQFF. The CDR3 region has the DNA TGTTCAACGGGAGCCCCTGAGCAGTTCTTC.